The text below deals with one T cell receptor beta chain. This record comes from a study of shared clonotypes between healthy human individuals. This CDR3 is 14 amino acids long. V lost 6 bases, J lost 7 bases, and 18 bases lay in between. CDR1 and CDR2 (germline): SNHLY, FYNNEI. Produced via immunoSEQ multiplex PCR; TCRdb's table is partial and in-frame only. This table has roughly 1 million clones, about four fifths appearing once. The rearrangement links TRBV2 to TRBJ2-5; D might be TRBD2 (5 bases). The sequenced sample consisted of memory CD4+ T cells from PBMCs. Subset described: CD45RA-negative fraction. This sequence was found in a man aged 18 to 29 in good health. Some clones in this sample may be carry-over from other donors' samples. The CDR3 loop is CASSQDSRWATQYF. Written as DNA, the CDR3 is TGTGCCAGCAGCCAGGACTCACGGTGGGCGACCCAGTACTTC. Looking up the rest from reference TRBV2 and TRBJ2-5 gives the full variable domain: EPEVTQTPSHQVTQMGQEVILRCVPISNHLYFYWYRQILGQKVEFLVSFYNNEISEKSEIFDDQFSVERPDGSNFTLKIRSTKLEDSAMYFCASSQDSRWATQYFGPGTRLLVL.